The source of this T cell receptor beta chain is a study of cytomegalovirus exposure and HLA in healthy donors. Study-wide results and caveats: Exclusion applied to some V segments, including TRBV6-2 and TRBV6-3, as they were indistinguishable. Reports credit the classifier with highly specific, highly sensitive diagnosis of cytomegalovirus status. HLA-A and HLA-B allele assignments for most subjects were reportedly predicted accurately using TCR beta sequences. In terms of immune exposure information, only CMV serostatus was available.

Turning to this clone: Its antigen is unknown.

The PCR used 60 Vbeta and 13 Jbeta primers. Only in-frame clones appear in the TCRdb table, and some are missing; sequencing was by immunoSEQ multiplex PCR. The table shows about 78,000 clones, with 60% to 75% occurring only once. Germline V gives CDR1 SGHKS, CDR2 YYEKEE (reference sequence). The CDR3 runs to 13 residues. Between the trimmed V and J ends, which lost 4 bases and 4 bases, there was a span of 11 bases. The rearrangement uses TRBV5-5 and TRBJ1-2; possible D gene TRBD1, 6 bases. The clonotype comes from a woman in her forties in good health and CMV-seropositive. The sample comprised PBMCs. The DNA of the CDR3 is TGTGCCAGCAGCCAGCAGGGGATCTATGGCTACACCTTC. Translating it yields CASSQQGIYGYTF.